The following is a T cell receptor beta chain sequence with its context. The V end lost 6 bases, the J end lost 5 bases, and 7 bases lay between the germline ends. Germline loops: CDR1 SNHLY, CDR2 FYNNEI. The CDR3 is made up of 11 amino acids. Measured with immunoSEQ multiplex PCR; TCRdb has only the in-frame clones, and not every one. The sample yields fewer than 250,000 clones, around 80% seen once. The study assigned cohorts using participant-reported clinical history. Donors in Cohort 3 counted as recovered after two negative PCRs, clearance, or symptom resolution. These data are taken from a study of blood T cell repertoires in COVID-19. At the level of the study: Acute and convalescent COVID-19 specimens originated in the United States, Italy and Spain. PBMCs, B-cell-depleted T cells, or T cells provided the cDNA or gDNA that made up the material.

The sample consisted of PBMCs or T cells enriched from blood (not recorded which). The sequence came from a man aged 55 to 70 who had recovered from COVID-19. The chain recombines TRBV2 with TRBJ1-2, with D hard to call. DNA for the CDR3: TGTGCCAGCAGGAAGGAGTATGGCTACACCTTC. Protein: CASRKEYGYTF.